Following are 21 T cell receptor beta chains from one sample sequenced in a study of blood T cell repertoires in COVID-19. Here immunoSEQ multiplex PCR was the method, and the copy in TCRdb shows in-frame clones only, minus some. This table holds a few hundred thousand clones, around 90% found once. The sample was peripheral blood. The source of these receptors is a woman in her twenties or thirties with COVID-19, enrolled during active disease.

The chain is built from TRBV6-2 or TRBV6-3 and TRBJ2-1; possible D gene TRBD2, 5 bases. V lost 2 bases, J lost 0 bases, and 14 bases lay in between. The CDR3 runs to 17 residues. CDR1 is MNHEY and CDR2 is SVGEGT in the germline V gene. CDR3 sequence (DNA): TGTGCCAGCAGTTACCTAACTAGGCCCCTCTCCTACAATGAGCAGTTCTTC. Its translation: CASSYLTRPLSYNEQFF.

The chain uses TRBV10-1 and TRBJ2-1; 14 bases line up with TRBD2. Germline loops: CDR1 WNHNN, CDR2 SYGVQD (reference sequence). After removal of 6 bases from V and 8 bases from J, the junction contained 9 bases not matched to a gene. The CDR3 covers 16 residues. CDR3 bases: TGCGCCAGCAGCGGCGGGACTAGCGGGAGCGACGATGAGCAGTTCTTC. Its translation is CASSGGTSGSDDEQFF.

CDR3 sequence reads: CASSKGVWMNTEAFF. The CDR3 DNA sequence: TGTGCCAGCAGCAAGGGGGTTTGGATGAACACTGAAGCTTTCTTT. V usage is TRBV6-5 and J usage is TRBJ1-1; maybe TRBD1 (6 bases). CDR1 is MNHEY, CDR2 SVGAGI, per germline. The CDR3 totals 15 residues. Trimming cost V 6 bases and J 0 bases, with 14 bases left between them.

J is TRBJ1-5 and V is TRBV21-1; the table assigns TRBD1, which was not confirmed against the DNA. TRBV21-1 is labeled a pseudogene. The CDR3 runs 15 residues. The CDR3 sequence is CASSKPGDSNQPQHF. The CDR3 DNA follows: TGTGCCAGCAGCAAACCAGGGGATAGCAATCAGCCCCAGCATTTT.

The chain is built from TRBV9 and TRBJ2-7; TRBD2 agrees at 14 bases. V was pared by 3 bases and J by 1 base, with 3 bases of the junction left unmatched. From germline, CDR1 is SGDLS and CDR2 YYNGEE. This CDR3 contains 16 residues. CDR3 sequence: CASSGGLAGGSYEQYF. For the CDR3, the DNA is TGTGCCAGCAGCGGTGGACTAGCGGGAGGATCCTACGAGCAGTACTTC.

The chain uses TRBV7-9 and TRBJ1-2, with D maybe TRBD1 (6 bases). CDR1 is SEHNR, CDR2 FQNEAQ, per germline (reference sequence). The CDR3 is 12 residues long. Trimming took 11 bases from V and 4 from J, leaving 14 bases between them. The CDR3 loop is CAGEGGAYGYTF. CDR3 DNA sequence: TGTGCCGGGGAGGGGGGCGCCTATGGCTACACCTTC.

About this clone itself: One end of the junction is discordant with germline, which a read error may explain. V is TRBV10-1 and J is TRBJ2-4; D is uncertain. This CDR3 comprises 15 residues. The germline V gene encodes CDR1 WNHNN and CDR2 SYGVQD (reference sequence). In DNA form, the CDR3 reads TGCGTCAGCAGTGACGGCGGAACAGCCAAAAACATTCAGTACTTC. Protein sequence: CVSSDGGTAKNIQYF.

The chain combines TRBV9 with TRBJ2-2; 9 nucleotides line up with TRBD2. The J segment lost 0 bases and the V segment lost 0 bases, leaving 3 bases of the junction unmatched. CDR3 length: 17 residues. The germline V gene has CDR1 SGDLS and CDR2 YYNGEE. Written as DNA, the CDR3 is TGTGCCAGCAGCGTAGAAGCGGGAGGTGCGAACACCGGGGAGCTGTTTTTT. Translating it yields CASSVEAGGANTGELFF.

This rearrangement joins TRBV6-1 to TRBJ1-2; D remains unclear. The V gene lost 0 bases and the J gene lost 5 bases, with 13 bases spanning the gap. Germline CDR1 reads MNHNS; CDR2 reads SASEGT. The CDR3 is 15 residues long. The CDR3 coding sequence is TGTGCCAGCAGTGAAGCCTTGTTCCCCCTATATGGCTACACCTTC. Amino acid sequence: CASSEALFPLYGYTF.

The chain recombines TRBV5-1 with TRBJ1-2; TRBD1 might be the D (6 bases). The V end was cut by 2 bases, the J end by 6 bases, with 14 bases between. CDR3 length equals 14 residues. Germline V gives CDR1 SGHRS, CDR2 YFSETQ. The CDR3 region has the DNA TGCGCCAGCAGCTTCACAGGGAAGGAGAATGGCTACACCTTC. This encodes CASSFTGKENGYTF.

The chain couples TRBV28 to TRBJ2-5; D is possibly TRBD2 (6 bases). The CDR3 totals 16 residues. Looked up from germline, CDR1 is MDHEN and CDR2 is SYDVKM. With 3 bases removed from V and 4 bases from J, the gap between germline ends came to 18 bases. In DNA, the CDR3 is TGTGCCAGCAGTTTTTCGCCGGCGGGGAAGGGAGAGACCCAGTACTTC. It is translated as CASSFSPAGKGETQYF.

The genes are TRBV30 and TRBJ2-7, with D perhaps TRBD1 (8 bases). The germline V and J ends were trimmed by 4 bases and 6 bases, with 16 bases remaining between them. Germline loops: CDR1 GTSNPN, CDR2 SVGIG (reference sequence). This CDR3 is 13 amino acids long. CDR3 DNA sequence: TGTGCCTGGACACAGGGGGGGTTGGGCGAGCAGTACTTC. Its protein is CAWTQGGLGEQYF.

Only one count was recorded for this clone. The V and J genes are TRBV7-8 and TRBJ1-1, with TRBD1 matching over 7 bases. This CDR3 is 13 amino acids long. Germline-derived CDR1 and CDR2 are SGHVS and FQNEAQ. J gave up 5 bases and V 5 bases, and 5 bases lay outside the gene matches. This chain's CDR3 is CASSPQGETEAFF. The CDR3 region has the DNA TGTGCCAGCAGCCCGCAGGGGGAGACTGAAGCTTTCTTT.

This clone appeared a single time. The V gene is TRBV6-6, the J gene TRBJ2-3, with D hard to call. Germline V CDR1 and CDR2: MNHNY, SVGAGI (reference sequence). This CDR3 contains 12 residues. V lost 5 bases to trimming and J lost 2 bases, with 5 bases between them. CDR3 DNA sequence: TGTGCCAGCAGTGGGCTCACAGATACGCAGTATTTT. This codes for CASSGLTDTQYF.

The chain is built from TRBV2 and TRBJ2-1; D may be TRBD2 (6 bases). Trimming took 7 bases from V and 0 from J, leaving 10 bases between them. Germline CDR1 reads SNHLY; CDR2 reads FYNNEI. This CDR3 has 14 amino acids. The CDR3 region has the DNA TGTGCCAGCAAGGTCGGGAGCTCCTACAATGAGCAGTTCTTC. Translated: CASKVGSSYNEQFF. Together with reference TRBV2 and TRBJ2-1, the CDR3 gives the full variable domain: EPEVTQTPSHQVTQMGQEVILRCVPISNHLYFYWYRQILGQKVEFLVSFYNNEISEKSEIFDDQFSVERPDGSNFTLKIRSTKLEDSAMYFCASKVGSSYNEQFFGPGTRLTVL.

In nucleotides, the CDR3 is TGCAGCGCCGGGACAGGGCCCGATGAAGCTTTCTTT. Its translation: CSAGTGPDEAFF. The V and J genes are TRBV29-1 and TRBJ1-1; 9 nucleotides align to TRBD1. Germline V gene data show CDR1 as SQVTM and CDR2 as ANQGSEA. V shed 7 bases and J 7 bases; nucleotides not matched to a gene: 7. The length of the CDR3 is 12 residues.

The V gene is TRBV28, the J gene TRBJ2-1; the match to TRBD2 covers 8 bases. This CDR3 has 17 residues. The trim removed 4 bases at V and 6 bases at J, leaving 14 bases unmatched. CDR1 MDHEN and CDR2 SYDVKM come from the germline V gene. CDR3 DNA: TGTGCCAGCAGTTCCGGCCTTGGCCAGCGGGAGAGCAATGAGCAGTTCTTC. It encodes CASSSGLGQRESNEQFF.

The chain combines TRBV7-9 with TRBJ1-1, with no clear D. The CDR3 consists of 15 residues. V dropped 5 bases and J dropped 1 base, with 14 bases sitting between them. The germline gives CDR1 SEHNR, CDR2 FQNEAQ (reference sequence). The CDR3: CASSRVLPGNTEAFF. Here the CDR3 DNA reads TGTGCCAGCAGCCGGGTTCTTCCCGGGAACACTGAAGCTTTCTTT. The complete variable domain, with remaining parts taken from reference TRBV7-9 and TRBJ1-1, reads DTGVSQNPRHKITKRGQNVTFRCDPISEHNRLYWYRQTLGQGPEFLTYFQNEAQLEKSRLLSDRFSAERPKGSFSTLEIQRTEQGDSAMYLCASSRVLPGNTEAFFGQGTRLTVV.

V and J are TRBV20-1 and TRBJ1-1; D remains unclear. CDR3 size: 11 residues. V gave up 8 bases and J gave up 7 bases, with 14 bases separating them. Per the germline V gene, CDR1 is DFQATT and CDR2 is SNEGSKA (reference sequence). The CDR3 region has the DNA TGCAGTCCTTCCCCGGAGGATGAAGCTTTCTTT. This sequence encodes CSPSPEDEAFF.

The chain is built from TRBV7-9 and TRBJ2-2; 12 bases align to TRBD2. Germline V gene lookup returns CDR1 SEHNR and CDR2 FQNEAQ (reference sequence). Unmatched junction bases numbered 6, after V lost 0 bases and J lost 7 bases. The CDR3 length is 17 residues. CDR3 coding DNA: TGTGCCAGCAGCTTAGCGTCTAGCGGGAGGGCCCACGGGGAGCTGTTTTTT. The encoded protein is CASSLASSGRAHGELFF.

The chain is built from TRBV4-1 and TRBJ2-1; tentatively, D is TRBD2 (5 bases). Trimming left V 1 base short and J 3 bases short, with 16 bases between. The CDR3 sequence is 17 residues long. Germline CDR1 and CDR2: MGHRA and YSYEKL. CDR3 sequence: CASSQGARRTFYNEQFF. The CDR3 DNA is TGCGCCAGCAGCCAAGGGGCTCGGAGGACCTTCTACAATGAGCAGTTCTTC.